The rows below give T cell receptor beta chains drawn from one sample of a study of blood T cell repertoires in COVID-19. Clones were sequenced by immunoSEQ multiplex PCR, and TCRdb holds only the in-frame ones, with some missing. The sample carries over 100,000 clones, 82% recorded once. The sample comprised peripheral blood. All receptors come from a man between 65 and 80 years old with acute or convalescent COVID-19. Each CDR3 is given with its conserved first and last residue. Fields, in order: CDR3 length, D gene, V gene, clone size, J gene, CDR3 DNA, CDR3 protein. A D gene is named only where the DNA matches it firmly. Clone size is shown for a subset of rows, as once, few, many or a class of expanded clone.

16	TRBD1	TRBV27	.	TRBJ1-4	TGTGCCAGCAGCCCCTATCGGGACAGGGGGTTTGAAAAACTGTTTTTT	CASSPYRDRGFEKLFF
11	.	TRBV24-1	.	TRBJ1-1	TGTGCCACCAGTGATTTTCATGAAGCTTTCTTT	CATSDFHEAFF
14	TRBD2	TRBV5-1	few	TRBJ2-1	TGCGCCAGCCGGCGGGAGCGGGGGGGCCGCGAGCAGTTCTTC	CASRRERGGREQFF
15	.	TRBV5-1	.	TRBJ2-2	TGCGCCAGCAGCGATACAGGGCCCAACACCGGGGAGCTGTTTTTT	CASSDTGPNTGELFF
15	TRBD1	TRBV6-5	.	TRBJ2-2	TGTGCCAGCAGAGGACAGGGGCGTAACACCGGGGAGCTGTTTTTT	CASRGQGRNTGELFF
15	.	TRBV6-1	few	TRBJ1-3	TGTGCCAGCAGTGAAAAAGCAGGGGTCGGAAACACCATATATTTT	CASSEKAGVGNTIYF
15	TRBD2	TRBV5-1	once	TRBJ2-1	TGCGCCAGCAGCTTGAGTAGCGGGGGGAGCAATGAGCAGTTCTTC	CASSLSSGGSNEQFF
12	.	TRBV7-3	.	TRBJ1-5	TGTGCCAGCAGCTATCCAAATCAGCCCCAGCATTTT	CASSYPNQPQHF
11	.	TRBV2	.	TRBJ1-2	TGTGCCAGCAGTGCAGGGTGGGGCTACACCTTC	CASSAGWGYTF
18	TRBD2	TRBV4-1	.	TRBJ2-7	TGCGCCAGCAGCCAACCGGGACTAGCGGGTAGTCGCGCAGGAGAGCAGTACTTC	CASSQPGLAGSRAGEQYF
14	.	TRBV2	few	TRBJ1-1	TGTGCCAGCAGTGTAGCCGGGATGAACACTGAAGCTTTCTTT	CASSVAGMNTEAFF
13	.	TRBV2	.	TRBJ1-1	TGTGCCAGCAGAGAAGGGATAGCGGGTGAAGCTTTCTTT	CASREGIAGEAFF
14	TRBD1	TRBV28	.	TRBJ1-2	TGTGCCAGCAGTTCAGGACAGGGGGGAAATGGCTACACCTTC	CASSSGQGGNGYTF
11	.	TRBV3-1/TRBV3-2	once	TRBJ2-1	TGTGCCAGCAGGAGTACGGATGAGCAGTTCTTC	CASRSTDEQFF
15	.	TRBV27	.	TRBJ2-2	TGTGCCAGCAGTTTGTCCCCCCGGAACACCGGGGAGCTGTTTTTT	CASSLSPRNTGELFF
14	TRBD2	TRBV5-1	.	TRBJ2-7	TGCGCCAGCAGCTTGACTAGCGGGCCCTACGAGCAGTACTTC	CASSLTSGPYEQYF
15	TRBD1	TRBV5-1	.	TRBJ2-3	TGCGCCAGCAGCTTAGGACAGGGACGCACAGATACGCAGTATTTT	CASSLGQGRTDTQYF
13	TRBD1	TRBV19	.	TRBJ1-1	TGTGCCAGTAGGCGACAGGGAACCCTAGAAGCTTTCTTT	CASRRQGTLEAFF
13	.	TRBV24-1	.	TRBJ1-5	TGTGCCACCAGTGGAACGGGCAATCAGCCCCAGCATTTT	CATSGTGNQPQHF
15	TRBD2	TRBV30	.	TRBJ2-1	TGTGCCTGGAACCAGGGGACTAGCCCGAACAATGAGCAGTTCTTC	CAWNQGTSPNNEQFF
14	.	TRBV7-9	.	TRBJ2-7	TGTGCCAGCAGCTTAGTGCGGCAGACCTACGAGCAGTACTTC	CASSLVRQTYEQYF
12	.	TRBV28	.	TRBJ2-7	TGTGCCAGCAGTTTATTACAATCCGAGCAGTACTTC	CASSLLQSEQYF
16	TRBD1	TRBV28	.	TRBJ1-4	TGTGCCAGCAGTTCAGCAGGGGGCGGTTTGGATGAAAAACTGTTTTTT	CASSSAGGGLDEKLFF
13	.	TRBV2	.	TRBJ1-1	TGTGCCAGTCAGACATACATGAACACTGAAGCTTTCTTT	CASQTYMNTEAFF
14	TRBD1	TRBV10-3	.	TRBJ1-3	TGTGCCATCCATCCGACAGGGGGTGGAAACACCATATATTTT	CAIHPTGGGNTIYF
14	.	TRBV6-1	few	TRBJ1-3	TGTGCCAGCAGTGAGCAGGTTACTGGAAACACCATATATTTT	CASSEQVTGNTIYF
16	.	TRBV4-1	once	TRBJ2-3	TGCGCCAGCAGCCAGCACCAGTCGCGGGTGACTTTTACGCAGTATTTT	CASSQHQSRVTFTQYF
13	.	TRBV12-3/TRBV12-4	once	TRBJ2-2	TGTGCCAGCAGTTCCCAAATCACCGGGGAGCTGTTTTTT	CASSSQITGELFF